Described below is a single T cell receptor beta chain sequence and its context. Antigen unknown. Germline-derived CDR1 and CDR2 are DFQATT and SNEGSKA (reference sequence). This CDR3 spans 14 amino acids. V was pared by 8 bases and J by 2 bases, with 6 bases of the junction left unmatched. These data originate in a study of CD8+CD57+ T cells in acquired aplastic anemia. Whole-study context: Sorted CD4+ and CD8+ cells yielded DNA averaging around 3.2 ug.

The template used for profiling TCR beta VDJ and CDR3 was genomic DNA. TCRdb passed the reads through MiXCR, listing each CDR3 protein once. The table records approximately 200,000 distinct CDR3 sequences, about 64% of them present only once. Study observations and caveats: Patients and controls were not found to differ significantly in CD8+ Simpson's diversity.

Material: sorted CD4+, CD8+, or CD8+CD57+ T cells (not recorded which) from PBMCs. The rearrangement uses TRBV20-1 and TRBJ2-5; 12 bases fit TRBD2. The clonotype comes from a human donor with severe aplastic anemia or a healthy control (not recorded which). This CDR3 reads CSLRTSGAQETQYF. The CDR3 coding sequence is TGCAGTCTCCGGACTAGCGGGGCGCAAGAGACCCAGTACTTC.